The 25 T cell receptor beta chains below were found in one sample sequenced in a study of metastatic and nonmetastatic thyroid tumors. Using MiXCR, TCRdb reanalyzed the PCR reads. The sample gives just under 45,000 clones, about 3.2% of which show up once; around 9.9% is in the top ten. Thyroid surgery was preceded by no treatment in any patient. Sequenced: blood. The receptors shown here come from a female donor with papillary thyroid cancer or a benign thyroid nodule (not recorded which). Some clones in this sample may be carry-over from other donors' samples.

This clone has a handful of counts. The chain joins TRBV6-1 to TRBJ2-7, with 8 nucleotides matching TRBD1. Germline loops: CDR1 MNHNS, CDR2 SASEGT. The junction had 11 bases not matched to a gene; V was cut back by 5 bases and J by 2 bases. The CDR3 sequence is 16 residues long. The CDR3 region is CASSHLGDRGTYEQYF. In DNA, the CDR3 is TGTGCCAGCAGTCACCTCGGCGACAGGGGTACCTACGAGCAGTACTTC.

In its sample, this clone was seen a few times. V is TRBV28 and J is TRBJ2-7; weak D call: TRBD2 (6 bases). The CDR3 is 12 amino acids. V gave up 7 bases and J gave up 4 bases, with 11 bases separating them. Germline V gene data show CDR1 as MDHEN and CDR2 as SYDVKM. The CDR3 sequence: CASTGSWYEQYF. The CDR3 DNA reads as TGTGCCAGCACCGGGAGTTGGTACGAGCAGTACTTC.

This clone was observed at least ten times. The CDR3 reads CASSQLGQNTEAFF. The CDR3 DNA reads TGTGCCAGCAGCCAGCTGGGACAGAACACTGAAGCTTTCTTT. The chain uses TRBV16 and TRBJ1-1; TRBD1 is a possible D gene (6 bases). Germline-derived CDR1 and CDR2 are KGHSY and FQNENV. Deletions cut 3 bases from V and 1 base from J, with 9 bases between. There are 14 residues in the CDR3.

By proportion, this clone is medium-sized. The rearrangement joins TRBV19 to TRBJ1-2; 7 bases fit TRBD1. The V segment lost 10 bases and the J segment 0 bases; nucleotides outside the gene matches: 14. The CDR3 is made up of 16 amino acids. The germline V gene has CDR1 LNHDA and CDR2 SQIVND (reference sequence). CDR3 sequence: CATCRQGVASNYGYTF. In nucleotides, the CDR3 is TGTGCCACCTGTCGACAGGGCGTCGCTTCTAACTATGGCTACACCTTC.

This clone has ten or more counts. The chain is built from TRBV30 and TRBJ2-3; 7 bases line up with TRBD2. Germline CDR1 reads GTSNPN; CDR2 reads SVGIG (reference sequence). V shed 7 bases and J 0 bases; nucleotides not matched to a gene: 10. There are 15 residues in the CDR3. The chain's CDR3 is CAYTTLAASTDTQYF. The CDR3 DNA is TGTGCCTACACGACTCTAGCGGCAAGCACAGATACGCAGTATTTT.

This clone was detected ten times or more. The chain links TRBV11-2 to TRBJ2-3, with 9 bases that match TRBD1. V was clipped by 4 bases and J by 3 bases; unmatched bases: 2. Germline V gene lookup returns CDR1 SGHAT and CDR2 FQNNGV. The CDR3 is 14 amino acids. CDR3 in amino acids: CASSWTGATDTQYF. Written as DNA, the CDR3 is TGTGCCAGCAGCTGGACAGGGGCGACAGATACGCAGTATTTT.

This clone was observed many times. The CDR3 nucleotides read TGTGCCAGCAGTGAATGGAACGAGCAGTACTTC. Protein product: CASSEWNEQYF. The J gene is TRBJ2-7, the V gene TRBV6-1; the D is unclear. With 2 bases removed from V and 5 bases from J, the gap between germline ends came to 4 bases. Germline V gene sequence: CDR1 MNHNS, CDR2 SASEGT. CDR3 size: 11 residues.

This clone came up many times. This chain joins TRBV7-9 and TRBJ1-4, with 7 bases fitting TRBD1. Germline lookup yields CDR1 SEHNR and CDR2 FQNEAQ (reference sequence). This CDR3 region has 14 residues. V was pared by 6 bases and J by 8 bases, with 9 bases of the junction left unmatched. The CDR3 region has the DNA TGTGCCAGCAGACCCTTCGACAGGGACGAAAAACTGTTTTTT. Its protein is CASRPFDRDEKLFF.

This clone was counted a few times. This chain joins TRBV2 and TRBJ1-4, with D maybe TRBD1 (6 bases). Germline lookup yields CDR1 SNHLY and CDR2 FYNNEI. The CDR3 spans 15 residues. Trimming cost V 3 bases and J 6 bases, with 14 bases left between them. CDR3 DNA sequence: TGTGCCAGCAGTGATTTGCCAGGGGCGGATGAAAAACTGTTTTTT. Protein sequence: CASSDLPGADEKLFF.

V gene TRBV6-1 combines with J gene TRBJ2-7; D remains unclear. The CDR3 is 16 amino acids. V gave up 1 base and J gave up 0 bases, with 13 bases separating them. Per germline, CDR1 MNHNS and CDR2 SASEGT. CDR3 DNA sequence: TGTGCCAGCAGTGAAGGGTCTGCGGACCTCTCCTACGAGCAGTACTTC. Translation: CASSEGSADLSYEQYF.

This clone has just a few counts. The J gene is TRBJ1-5, the V gene TRBV28; D is unresolved. Germline V gene sequence: CDR1 MDHEN, CDR2 SYDVKM. Trimming cost V 3 bases and J 1 base, with 4 bases left between them. The CDR3 contains 13 residues. CDR3 sequence: CASSFDSNQPQHF. The DNA for the CDR3 is TGTGCCAGCAGTTTTGACAGCAATCAGCCCCAGCATTTT.

This clone was found many times. The V and J genes are TRBV6-1 and TRBJ2-7; TRBD2 is a possible D gene (7 bases). Per germline, CDR1 MNHNS and CDR2 SASEGT. The CDR3 length is 15 residues. Trimming stripped 6 bases from V and 2 bases from J, with 17 bases between. The CDR3 bases are TGTGCCAGCAGCTTGGGGGCTAGCGGTCCCTACGAGCAGTACTTC. Residues: CASSLGASGPYEQYF.

This clone was detected ten times or more. This chain connects TRBV14 to TRBJ2-7, with 9 bases matching TRBD1. Trimming cost V 6 bases and J 3 bases; bases outside gene matches: 12. The length of the CDR3 is 16 residues. Per the germline V gene, CDR1 is SGHDN and CDR2 is FVKESK. The CDR3 is CASSPPSGTGNYEQYF. The CDR3 DNA follows: TGTGCCAGCAGTCCACCATCCGGGACAGGGAACTACGAGCAGTACTTC.

In its sample, this clone was seen many times. The chain couples TRBV3-1 to TRBJ2-3; 15 bases align to TRBD2. V dropped 5 bases and J dropped 5; count of bases not matched to a gene: 5. The CDR3 has 16 amino acids. Germline lookup yields CDR1 LGHDT and CDR2 YNNKEL (reference sequence). CDR3 sequence: CASSKSGLAGGDTQYF. The CDR3 DNA follows: TGTGCCAGCAGCAAATCGGGACTAGCGGGAGGAGATACGCAGTATTTT.

A note on this clone: A read error may produce the germline difference seen at one junction end. J is TRBJ1-3 and V is TRBV6-2 or TRBV6-3; no clear D. Germline CDR1 MNHEY, CDR2 SVGEGT. The CDR3 is made up of 14 amino acids. Here the CDR3 DNA reads TGTGCCAGCAGTTACTTGGGTGATGGAAACACCACATATTTT. Amino acid sequence: CASSYLGDGNTTYF.

The chain employs TRBV6-1 and TRBJ1-2; D gene uncertain. V shed 7 bases and J shed 2 bases, with 11 bases lying between them. Germline CDR1 and CDR2: MNHNS and SASEGT. The length of the CDR3 is 13 residues. The CDR3 DNA reads TGTGCCAGCACCGAGGCGGGGAACTATGGCTACACCTTC. This encodes CASTEAGNYGYTF.

This clone has ten or more counts. The chain recombines TRBV6-5 with TRBJ2-1; D call uncertain. V lost 1 base, J lost 4 bases, and 17 bases lay in between. Germline V CDR1 and CDR2: MNHEY, SVGAGI. CDR3 length: 17 amino acids. The CDR3 protein is CASSYFGGSSIYNEQFF. The CDR3 DNA is TGTGCCAGCAGTTACTTTGGCGGATCCTCCATATACAATGAGCAGTTCTTC.

This clone was recorded a few times. The junction departs from the called germline gene at one end, perhaps through a read error. V gene TRBV11-3 combines with J gene TRBJ2-2; D gene ambiguous. The CDR3 contains 12 residues. Germline CDR1 is SGHNT and CDR2 is YENEEA. The CDR3 loop reads CASSPRAGELFF. The CDR3 bases are TGTGCCAGCAGCCCCCGAGCTGGGGAACTGTTTTTT.

This clone has ten or more counts. This chain uses TRBV5-5 with TRBJ2-7, with 8 bases aligning to TRBD1. In germline, CDR1 is SGHKS, CDR2 YYEKEE (reference sequence). This CDR3 comprises 14 residues. Trimming took 4 bases from V and 7 from J; bases not matched to a gene: 10. CDR3 amino acids: CASSAGQGLGEQYF. In nucleotides, the CDR3 is TGTGCCAGCAGCGCTGGACAGGGCTTAGGGGAGCAGTACTTC.

This clone showed up many times. This sequence joins TRBV5-4 and TRBJ1-1, with D unclear. The CDR3 length is 15 residues. Looked up from germline, CDR1 is SGHNT and CDR2 is YYREEE (reference sequence). Trimming pared 3 bases from V and 0 bases from J, leaving 12 bases between. In nucleotides, the CDR3 is TGTGCCAGCAGCTCCCCTGCGGTTATGAACACTGAAGCTTTCTTT. Translation: CASSSPAVMNTEAFF.

This clone was seen repeatedly, ten times or more. The gene calls are TRBV5-1 and TRBJ2-5; 10 bases agree with TRBD2. Germline CDR1 SGHRS, CDR2 YFSETQ. This CDR3 region has 16 residues. V lost 0 bases, J lost 5 bases, and 7 bases stayed unmatched. DNA for the CDR3: TGCGCCAGCAGCTTGGGGCTAGCGGGAGTTGGGGAGACCCAGTACTTC. This gives the protein CASSLGLAGVGETQYF.

This clone was detected ten times or more. The chain employs TRBV15 and TRBJ1-2, with D possibly being TRBD1 (6 bases). The length of the CDR3 is 16 residues. Germline CDR1 LNHNV, CDR2 YYDKDF (reference sequence). V dropped 2 bases and J dropped 6 bases, with 19 bases sitting between them. This chain's CDR3 is CATSRTRGLTEDGYTF. In DNA form, the CDR3 reads TGTGCCACCAGCAGAACCCGGGGGCTGACAGAGGATGGCTACACCTTC.

This sequence joins TRBV20-1 and TRBJ1-2, with 9 bases that match TRBD1. Germline-derived CDR1 and CDR2 are DFQATT and SNEGSKA (reference sequence). The trim removed 5 bases at V and 11 bases at J, leaving 9 bases unmatched. The CDR3 has 12 amino acids. CDR3 bases: TGCAGTGCTTTGGGACAGGGCTCTGGTTACACCTTC. Translating it yields CSALGQGSGYTF.

This chain links TRBV3-1 with TRBJ2-6; D not certain. The CDR3 runs 14 residues. Germline CDR1 LGHDT, CDR2 YNNKEL (reference sequence). Trimming removed 3 bases from V and 2 bases from J, with 5 bases in between. CDR3 nucleotides: TGTGCCAGCAGCCATACAGCTGGGGCCAACGTCCTGACTTTC. Translating it yields CASSHTAGANVLTF. Based on the CDR3 plus reference TRBV3-1 and TRBJ2-6, the full variable domain is DTAVSQTPKYLVTQMGNDKSIKCEQNLGHDTMYWYKQDSKKFLKIMFSYNNKELIINETVPNRFSPKSPDKAHLNLHINSLELGDSAVYFCASSHTAGANVLTFGAGSRLTVL.

This clone was seen many times. The rearrangement uses TRBV7-9 and TRBJ2-1; TRBD2 aligns across 12 bases. The V and J ends lost 5 bases and 5 bases, in that order; junction bases with no gene match: 7. Germline V gene sequence: CDR1 SEHNR, CDR2 FQNEAQ (reference sequence). This CDR3 region has 16 residues. The CDR3 sequence is CASSPLAGGPDNEQFF. CDR3 bases: TGTGCCAGCAGCCCCCTAGCGGGAGGGCCTGACAATGAGCAGTTCTTC.